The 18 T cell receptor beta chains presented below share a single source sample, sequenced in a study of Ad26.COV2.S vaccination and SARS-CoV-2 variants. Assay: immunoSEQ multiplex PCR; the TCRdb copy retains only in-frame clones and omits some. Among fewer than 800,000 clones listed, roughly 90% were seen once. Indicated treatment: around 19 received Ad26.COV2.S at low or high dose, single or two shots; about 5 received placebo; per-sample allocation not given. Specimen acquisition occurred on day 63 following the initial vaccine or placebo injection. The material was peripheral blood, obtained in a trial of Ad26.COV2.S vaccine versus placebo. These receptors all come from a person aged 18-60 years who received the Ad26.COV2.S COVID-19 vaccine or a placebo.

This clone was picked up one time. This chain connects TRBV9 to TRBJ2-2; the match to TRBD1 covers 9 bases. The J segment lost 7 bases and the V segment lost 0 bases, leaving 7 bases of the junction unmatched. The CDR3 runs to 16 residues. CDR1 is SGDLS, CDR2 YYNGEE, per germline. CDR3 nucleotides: TGTGCCAGCAGCGTAGTGAGGGACAGGGAAAACGGGGAGCTGTTTTTT. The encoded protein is CASSVVRDRENGELFF.

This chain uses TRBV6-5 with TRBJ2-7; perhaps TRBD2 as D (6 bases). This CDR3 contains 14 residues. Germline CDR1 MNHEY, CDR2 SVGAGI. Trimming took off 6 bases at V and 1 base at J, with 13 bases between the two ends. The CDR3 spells CASSPYGRSYEQYF. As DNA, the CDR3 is TGTGCCAGCAGCCCATACGGGAGATCCTACGAGCAGTACTTC.

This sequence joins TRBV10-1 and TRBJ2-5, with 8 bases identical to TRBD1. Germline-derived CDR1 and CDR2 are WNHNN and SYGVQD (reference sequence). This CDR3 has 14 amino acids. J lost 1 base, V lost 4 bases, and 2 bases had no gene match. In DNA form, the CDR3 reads TGCGCCAGCAGTGGGGGACAGGCCCAAGAGACCCAGTACTTC. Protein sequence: CASSGGQAQETQYF.

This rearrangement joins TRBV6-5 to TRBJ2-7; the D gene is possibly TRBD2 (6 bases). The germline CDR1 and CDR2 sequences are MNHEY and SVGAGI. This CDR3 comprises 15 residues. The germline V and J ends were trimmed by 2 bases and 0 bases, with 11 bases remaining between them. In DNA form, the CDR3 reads TGTGCCAGCAGTTACCATGGGGGAGGCTCCTACGAGCAGTACTTC. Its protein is CASSYHGGGSYEQYF.

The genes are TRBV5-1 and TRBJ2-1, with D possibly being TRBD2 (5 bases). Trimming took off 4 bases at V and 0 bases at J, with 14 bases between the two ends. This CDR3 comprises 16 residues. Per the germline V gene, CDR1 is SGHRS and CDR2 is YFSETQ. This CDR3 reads CASSAPGLSSYNEQFF. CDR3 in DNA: TGCGCCAGCAGCGCCCCGGGGTTAAGCTCCTACAATGAGCAGTTCTTC.

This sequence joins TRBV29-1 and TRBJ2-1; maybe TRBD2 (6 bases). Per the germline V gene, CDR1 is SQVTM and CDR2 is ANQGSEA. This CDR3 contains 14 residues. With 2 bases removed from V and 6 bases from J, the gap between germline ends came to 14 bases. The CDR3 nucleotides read TGCAGCGTTGAACGGGGACTGCTCGTCAATGAGCAGTTCTTC. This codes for CSVERGLLVNEQFF.

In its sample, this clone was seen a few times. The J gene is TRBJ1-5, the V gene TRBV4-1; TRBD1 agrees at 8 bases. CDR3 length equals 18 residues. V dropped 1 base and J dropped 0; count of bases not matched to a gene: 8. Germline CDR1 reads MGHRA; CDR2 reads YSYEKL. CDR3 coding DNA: TGCGCCAGCAGCCAAGCGGGACAGGCGACTTATAGCAATCAGCCCCAGCATTTT. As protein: CASSQAGQATYSNQPQHF.

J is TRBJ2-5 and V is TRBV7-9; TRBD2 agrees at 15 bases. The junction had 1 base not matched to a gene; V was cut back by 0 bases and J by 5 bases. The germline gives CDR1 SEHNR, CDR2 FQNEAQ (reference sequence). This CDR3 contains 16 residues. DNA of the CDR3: TGTGCCAGCAGCTTAGCCGGGACTAGCGGGAGGGAGACCCAGTACTTC. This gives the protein CASSLAGTSGRETQYF.

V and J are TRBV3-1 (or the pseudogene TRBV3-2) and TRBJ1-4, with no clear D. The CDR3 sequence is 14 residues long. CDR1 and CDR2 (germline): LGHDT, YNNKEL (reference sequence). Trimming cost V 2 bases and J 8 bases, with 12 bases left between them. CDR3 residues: CASSQRTQKEKLFF. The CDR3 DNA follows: TGTGCCAGCAGCCAAAGAACCCAAAAGGAAAAACTGTTTTTT.

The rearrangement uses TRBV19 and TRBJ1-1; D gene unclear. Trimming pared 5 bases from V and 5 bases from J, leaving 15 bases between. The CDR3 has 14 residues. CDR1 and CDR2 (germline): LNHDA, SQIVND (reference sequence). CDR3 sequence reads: CASSRRSEGTEAFF. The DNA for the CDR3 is TGTGCCAGTAGTCGCCGGTCAGAGGGAACTGAAGCTTTCTTT.

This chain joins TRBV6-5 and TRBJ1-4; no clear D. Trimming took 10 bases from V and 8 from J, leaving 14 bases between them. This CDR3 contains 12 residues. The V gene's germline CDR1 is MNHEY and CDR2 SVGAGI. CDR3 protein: CATGREGEKLFF. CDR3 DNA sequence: TGTGCCACCGGACGAGAAGGGGAAAAACTGTTTTTT.

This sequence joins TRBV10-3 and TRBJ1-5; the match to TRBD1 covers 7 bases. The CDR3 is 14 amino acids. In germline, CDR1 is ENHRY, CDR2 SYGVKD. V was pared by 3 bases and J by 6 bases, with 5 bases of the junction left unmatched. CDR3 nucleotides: TGTGCCATCAGTGATTCAGGGGGAGGTCAGCCCCAGCATTTT. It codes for CAISDSGGGQPQHF.

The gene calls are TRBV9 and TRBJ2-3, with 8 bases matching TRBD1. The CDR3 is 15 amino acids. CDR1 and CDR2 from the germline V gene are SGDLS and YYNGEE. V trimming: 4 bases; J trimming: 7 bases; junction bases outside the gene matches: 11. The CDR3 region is CASSSPGTGGYTQYF. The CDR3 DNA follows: TGTGCCAGCAGCTCACCCGGGACAGGAGGATATACGCAGTATTTT. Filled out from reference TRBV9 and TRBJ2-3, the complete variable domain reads DSGVTQTPKHLITATGQRVTLRCSPRSGDLSVYWYQQSLDQGLQFLIQYYNGEERAKGNILERFSAQQFPDLHSELNLSSLELGDSALYFCASSSPGTGGYTQYFGPGTRLTVL.

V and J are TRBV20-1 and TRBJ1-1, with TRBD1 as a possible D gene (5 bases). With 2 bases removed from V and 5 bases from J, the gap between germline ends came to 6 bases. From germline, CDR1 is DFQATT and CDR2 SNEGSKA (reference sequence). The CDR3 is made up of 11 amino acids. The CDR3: CSARKGTEAFF. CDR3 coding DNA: TGCAGTGCTAGAAAGGGGACTGAAGCTTTCTTT.

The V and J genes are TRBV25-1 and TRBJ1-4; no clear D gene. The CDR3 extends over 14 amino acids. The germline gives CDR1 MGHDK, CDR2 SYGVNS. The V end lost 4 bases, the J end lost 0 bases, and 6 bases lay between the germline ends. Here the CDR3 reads CASSGTATNEKLFF. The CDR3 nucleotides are TGTGCCAGCAGTGGAACAGCAACTAATGAAAAACTGTTTTTT.

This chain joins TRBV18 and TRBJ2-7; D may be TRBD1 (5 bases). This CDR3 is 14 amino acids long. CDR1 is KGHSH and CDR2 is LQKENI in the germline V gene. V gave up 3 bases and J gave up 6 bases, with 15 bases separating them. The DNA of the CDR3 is TGTGCCAGCTCACCGACCCAAGAAACAGGCGAGCAGTACTTC. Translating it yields CASSPTQETGEQYF. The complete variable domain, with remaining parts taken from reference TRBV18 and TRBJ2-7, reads NAGVMQNPRHLVRRRGQEARLRCSPMKGHSHVYWYRQLPEEGLKFMVYLQKENIIDESGMPKERFSAEFPKEGPSILRIQQVVRGDSAAYFCASSPTQETGEQYFGPGTRLTVT.

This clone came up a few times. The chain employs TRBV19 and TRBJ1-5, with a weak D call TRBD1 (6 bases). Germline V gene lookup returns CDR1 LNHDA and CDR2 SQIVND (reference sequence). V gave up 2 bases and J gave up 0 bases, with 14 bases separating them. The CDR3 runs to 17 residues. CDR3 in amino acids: CASSITTGRYSNQPQHF. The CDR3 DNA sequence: TGTGCCAGTAGTATAACAACAGGGAGATATAGCAATCAGCCCCAGCATTTT.

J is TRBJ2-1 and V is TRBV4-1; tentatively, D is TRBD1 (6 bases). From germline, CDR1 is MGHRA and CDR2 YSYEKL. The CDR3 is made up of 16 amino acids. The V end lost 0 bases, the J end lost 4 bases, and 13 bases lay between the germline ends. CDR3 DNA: TGCGCCAGCAGCCAAGATTTGGGACACCGGTACAATGAGCAGTTCTTC. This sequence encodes CASSQDLGHRYNEQFF.